This T cell receptor (beta chain) was identified during a study of cytomegalovirus exposure and HLA in healthy donors. About this clone itself: The antigen remains undetermined.

The primer mix had 60 Vbeta and 13 Jbeta primers. This table comes from immunoSEQ multiplex PCR, and its TCRdb copy is limited to in-frame clones, with some not included. In the table there are about 93,000 clones, under 90% of which are singletons. This CDR3 region has 14 residues. Germline assignment: CDR1 SGHTA and CDR2 FQGTGA. V lost 4 bases to trimming and J lost 0 bases, with 7 bases between them. Points from the study as a whole: Later analysis showed most CMV-associated TCR beta chains appearing HLA-restricted.

The clonotype was recovered from a man aged 45 to 65 in good health and CMV-seronegative. Sequencing input: PBMCs. This chain uses TRBV7-3 with TRBJ2-1; D is unclear. The CDR3 is CASSSTSSYNEQFF. The CDR3 DNA reads TGTGCCAGCAGCTCTACGAGCTCCTACAATGAGCAGTTCTTC.